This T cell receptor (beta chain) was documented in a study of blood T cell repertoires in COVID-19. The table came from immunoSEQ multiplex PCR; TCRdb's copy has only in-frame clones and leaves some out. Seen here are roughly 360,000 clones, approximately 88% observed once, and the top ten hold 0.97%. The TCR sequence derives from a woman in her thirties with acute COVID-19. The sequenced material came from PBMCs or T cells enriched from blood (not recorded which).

CDR3 loop: CASSFEWGTTRNTEAFF. For the CDR3, the DNA is TGTGCCAGCAGCTTCGAGTGGGGGACAACCCGCAACACTGAAGCTTTCTTT. This rearrangement joins TRBV5-5 to TRBJ1-1; a weak D match, TRBD1 (6 bases). The CDR3 extends over 17 amino acids. Trimming removed 2 bases at V and 2 bases at J, with 19 bases between. Germline V CDR1 and CDR2: SGHKS, YYEKEE (reference sequence).